This is a list of T cell receptor beta chains from one sample in a study of T-cell reconstitution after alpha-beta-depleted transplantation in children. TCRdb ran MiXCR on the PCR reads and lists one entry per CDR3 protein. The sample carries 220,000 or so distinct CDR3 sequences, around 8% recorded once. The material was PBMCs, mostly from graft donor cells, obtained 180 days after TCRalphabeta/CD19-depleted stem cell transplant. The origin of the receptors is a male patient aged 10-17 years who had a stem cell transplant for acute lymphoblastic leukemia, so the T cells may come from the graft donor. Each CDR3 is given without its conserved first and last residue.

V gene	CDR3 protein
TRBV5-1	ASSAAGGADEQY
TRBV10-3	AIGGKGGVFLYEQY
TRBV7-2	ASSLPKGLPFYNEQF
TRBV4-2	ASSQDWGGAQVYEQY
TRBV25-1	ASSEPDRENEQY
TRBV6-5	ASSYGTGAGELF
TRBV12-3/TRBV12-4	AINLSGDTSSGANVLT
TRBV18	ASSPPGFYEQY
TRBV6-1	ASSEGDRMVEKLF
TRBV10-3	ASQTGEGTLTETQY
TRBV3-1	ASSPGPHNEQF
TRBV9	ASSVSTGGVTEAF
TRBV7-9	ASSPGLAGSLSSYEQY
TRBV28	ASSPWTARSSYEQY
TRBV28	ASSLTPGYLAVIDEQF
TRBV6-5	ASSYASGRVRETQY
TRBV9	ASSTLSQDTQY
TRBV10-3	AISGGIQETQY
TRBV15	ATSRGNTRTDTQY
TRBV6-2/TRBV6-3	ASSYRGEQY
TRBV20-1	SAPTGGAEKLF
TRBV7-3	ASSLGAGLENTGELF
TRBV12-3/TRBV12-4	ASSFLGGGLPEPF
TRBV20-1	SAVGGPSGSSTDTQY
TRBV20-1	SARLRGGHQPQH
TRBV5-1	ASSLGQRDDTQY
TRBV18	ASSPKAELF
TRBV7-8	ASSTAFQGMNTEAF
TRBV7-6	ASSLVETSSYNEQF
TRBV6-2/TRBV6-3	ASSGRDRPQH
TRBV12-3/TRBV12-4	ASSTWDSAGETQY
TRBV3-1	ASSQEGSGYEQY
TRBV10-3	AITRDRGTGELF
TRBV20-1	SARQAGRAGELF
TRBV29-1	SVDAGTGELF
TRBV12-3/TRBV12-4	ASSRDGWNSPLH
TRBV5-1	ASRDGYNSPLH
TRBV18	ASSPTDRERYEQY
TRBV2	ASSEQEGYEQY
TRBV20-1	STKNVRNSNTEAF
TRBV20-1	SPRDRGSIVPF
TRBV2	ASRGGRAPLAKNIQY
TRBV7-2	ASSLGGGQGPNYGYT
TRBV28	ASSFGPLPGELF
TRBV29-1	SVEELARVVSEAF
TRBV5-1	ASSLEVGTDLYEQY
TRBV7-2	ASSSLRGKYQPQH
TRBV28	ASSLLGRVQGGNQPQH
TRBV19	ASSIGGATYNEQF
TRBV4-3	ASSQERGSPTYEQY
TRBV28	ASSSNRGGYT
TRBV3-1	ASSQDEGPGGDTEAF
TRBV7-9	ASSLGEQF
TRBV19	ASSTSGHSFYEQY
TRBV12-3/TRBV12-4	ASSSHFGTGGLEQY